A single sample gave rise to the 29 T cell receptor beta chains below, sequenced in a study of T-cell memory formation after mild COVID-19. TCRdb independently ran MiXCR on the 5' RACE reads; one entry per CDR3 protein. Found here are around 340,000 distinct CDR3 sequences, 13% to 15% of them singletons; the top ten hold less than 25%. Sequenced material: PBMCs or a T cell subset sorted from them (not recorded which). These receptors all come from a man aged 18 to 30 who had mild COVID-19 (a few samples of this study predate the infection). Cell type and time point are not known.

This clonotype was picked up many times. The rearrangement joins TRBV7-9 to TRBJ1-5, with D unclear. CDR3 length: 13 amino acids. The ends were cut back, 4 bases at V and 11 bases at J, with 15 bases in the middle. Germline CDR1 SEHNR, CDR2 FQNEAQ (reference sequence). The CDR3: CASSSGWELAQHF. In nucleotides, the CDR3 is TGTGCCAGCAGCTCGGGGTGGGAGTTGGCCCAGCATTTT.

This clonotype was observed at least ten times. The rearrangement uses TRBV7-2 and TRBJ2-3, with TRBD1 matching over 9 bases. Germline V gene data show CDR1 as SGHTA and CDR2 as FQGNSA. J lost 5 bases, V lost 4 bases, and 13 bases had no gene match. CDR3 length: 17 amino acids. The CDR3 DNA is TGTGCCAGCAGCTCCGGTTGGGGACAGGGTACTGGAGATACGCAGTATTTT. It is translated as CASSSGWGQGTGDTQYF.

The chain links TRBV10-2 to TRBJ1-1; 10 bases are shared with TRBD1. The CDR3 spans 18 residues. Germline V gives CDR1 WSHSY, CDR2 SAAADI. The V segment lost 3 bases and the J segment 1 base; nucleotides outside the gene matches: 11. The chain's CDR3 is CASSDPPRGQGKNTEAFF. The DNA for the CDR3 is TGCGCCAGCAGTGATCCCCCCCGGGGACAGGGGAAGAACACTGAAGCTTTCTTT.

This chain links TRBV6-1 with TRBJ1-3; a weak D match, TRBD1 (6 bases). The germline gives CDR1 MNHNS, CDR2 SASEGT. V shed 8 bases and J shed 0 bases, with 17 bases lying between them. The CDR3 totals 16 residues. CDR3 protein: CASGGDKKYSGNTIYF. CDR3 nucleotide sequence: TGTGCCAGCGGGGGGGACAAAAAGTACTCTGGAAACACCATATATTTT.

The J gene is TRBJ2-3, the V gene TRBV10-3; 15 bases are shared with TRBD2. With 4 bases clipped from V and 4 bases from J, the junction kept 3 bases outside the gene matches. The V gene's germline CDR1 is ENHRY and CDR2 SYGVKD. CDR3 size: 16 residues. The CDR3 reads CAISAGLAGGADTQYF. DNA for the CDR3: TGTGCCATCAGTGCGGGACTAGCGGGGGGAGCAGATACGCAGTATTTT.

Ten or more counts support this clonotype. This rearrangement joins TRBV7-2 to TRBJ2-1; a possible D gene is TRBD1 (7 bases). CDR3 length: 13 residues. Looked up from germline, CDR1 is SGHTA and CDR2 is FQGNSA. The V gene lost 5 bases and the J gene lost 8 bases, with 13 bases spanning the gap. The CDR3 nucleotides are TGTGCCAGCAGCCTAGGAGGGGGCGATGAGCAGTTCTTC. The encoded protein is CASSLGGGDEQFF.

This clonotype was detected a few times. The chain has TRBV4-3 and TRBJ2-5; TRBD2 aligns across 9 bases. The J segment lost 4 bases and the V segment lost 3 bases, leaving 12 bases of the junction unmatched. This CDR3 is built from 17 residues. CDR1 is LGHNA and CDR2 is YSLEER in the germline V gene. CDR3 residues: CASSHLNEAGGVETQYF. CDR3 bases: TGCGCCAGCAGCCACCTCAACGAAGCGGGGGGAGTAGAGACCCAGTACTTC.

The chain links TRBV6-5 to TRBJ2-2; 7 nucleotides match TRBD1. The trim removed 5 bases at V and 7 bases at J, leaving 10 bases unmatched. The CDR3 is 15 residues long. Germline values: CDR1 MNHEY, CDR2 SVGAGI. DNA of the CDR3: TGTGCCAGCAGTGATGACAGGGAGTTGGGCGGGGAGCTGTTTTTT. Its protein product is CASSDDRELGGELFF.

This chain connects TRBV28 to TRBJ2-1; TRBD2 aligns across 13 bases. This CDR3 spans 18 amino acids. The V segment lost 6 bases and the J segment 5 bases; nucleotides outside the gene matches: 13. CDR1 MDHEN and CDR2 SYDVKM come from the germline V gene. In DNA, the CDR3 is TGTGCCAGCAGCCGGACTAGCGGGGGCCCCACGGTCCACAATGAGCAGTTCTTC. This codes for CASSRTSGGPTVHNEQFF.

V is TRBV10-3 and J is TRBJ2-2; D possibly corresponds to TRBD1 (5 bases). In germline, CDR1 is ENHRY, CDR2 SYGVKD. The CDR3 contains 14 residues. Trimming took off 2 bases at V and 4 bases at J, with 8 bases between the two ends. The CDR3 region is CAISEGASTGELFF. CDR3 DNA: TGTGCCATCAGTGAGGGGGCGAGCACCGGGGAGCTGTTTTTT.

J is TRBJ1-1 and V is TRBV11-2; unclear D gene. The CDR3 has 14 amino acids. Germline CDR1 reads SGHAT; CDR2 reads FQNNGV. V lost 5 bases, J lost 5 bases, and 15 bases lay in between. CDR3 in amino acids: CASSTTTGTTEAFF. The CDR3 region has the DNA TGTGCCAGCAGCACGACGACCGGTACAACTGAAGCTTTCTTT.

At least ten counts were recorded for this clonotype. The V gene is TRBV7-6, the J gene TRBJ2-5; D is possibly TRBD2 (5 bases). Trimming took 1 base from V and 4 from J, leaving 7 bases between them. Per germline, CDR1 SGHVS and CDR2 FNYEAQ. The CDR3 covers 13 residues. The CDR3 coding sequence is TGTGCCAGCAGCTTAGTTGGGAGAGAGACCCAGTACTTC. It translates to CASSLVGRETQYF.

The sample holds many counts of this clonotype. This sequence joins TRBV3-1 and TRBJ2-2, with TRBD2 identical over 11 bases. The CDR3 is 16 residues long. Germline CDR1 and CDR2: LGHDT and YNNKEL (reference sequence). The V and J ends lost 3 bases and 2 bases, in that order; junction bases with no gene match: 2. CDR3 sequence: CASSQLAGGNTGELFF. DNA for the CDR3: TGTGCCAGCAGCCAGCTAGCGGGGGGCAACACCGGGGAGCTGTTTTTT. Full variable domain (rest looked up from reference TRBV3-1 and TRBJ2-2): DTAVSQTPKYLVTQMGNDKSIKCEQNLGHDTMYWYKQDSKKFLKIMFSYNNKELIINETVPNRFSPKSPDKAHLNLHINSLELGDSAVYFCASSQLAGGNTGELFFGEGSRLTVL.

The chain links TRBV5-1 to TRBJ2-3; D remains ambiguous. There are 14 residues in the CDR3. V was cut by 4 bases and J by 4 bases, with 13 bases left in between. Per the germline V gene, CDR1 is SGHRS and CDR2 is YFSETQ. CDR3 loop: CASSPLPSSDTQYF. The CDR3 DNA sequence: TGCGCCAGCAGCCCTTTGCCATCCTCAGATACGCAGTATTTT.

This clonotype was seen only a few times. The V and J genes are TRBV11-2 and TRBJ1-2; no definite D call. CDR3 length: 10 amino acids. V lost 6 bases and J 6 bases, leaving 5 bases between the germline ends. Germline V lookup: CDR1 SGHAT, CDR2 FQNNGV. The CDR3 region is CASSFDGYTF. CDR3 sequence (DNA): TGTGCCAGCAGTTTTGATGGCTACACCTTC.

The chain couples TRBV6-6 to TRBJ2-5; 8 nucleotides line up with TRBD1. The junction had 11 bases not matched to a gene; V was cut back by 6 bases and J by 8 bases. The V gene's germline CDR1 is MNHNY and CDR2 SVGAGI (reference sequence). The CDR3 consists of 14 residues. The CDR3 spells CASRYRGTANTQYF. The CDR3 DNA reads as TGTGCCAGCAGGTACAGGGGGACAGCCAACACCCAGTACTTC.

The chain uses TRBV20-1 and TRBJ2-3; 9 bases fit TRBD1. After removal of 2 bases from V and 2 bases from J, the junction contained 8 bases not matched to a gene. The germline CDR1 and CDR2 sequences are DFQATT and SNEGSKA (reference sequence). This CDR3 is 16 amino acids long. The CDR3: CSARNRDRVYTDTQYF. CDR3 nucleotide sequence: TGCAGTGCTAGAAACCGGGACAGGGTTTACACAGATACGCAGTATTTT.

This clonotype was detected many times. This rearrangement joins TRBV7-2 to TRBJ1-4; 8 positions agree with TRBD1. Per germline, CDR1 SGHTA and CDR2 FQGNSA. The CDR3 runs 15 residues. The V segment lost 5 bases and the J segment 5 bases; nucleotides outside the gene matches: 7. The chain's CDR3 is CASSQRTGRNEKLFF. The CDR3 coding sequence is TGTGCCAGCAGCCAGAGGACAGGGAGGAATGAAAAACTGTTTTTT.

CDR3 nucleotides: TGTGCCAGCAGTGAAATTCGTTCGGGTTCACCCCTCCACTTT. Protein sequence: CASSEIRSGSPLHF. V usage is TRBV2 and J usage is TRBJ1-6; D not certain. The V end lost 2 bases, the J end lost 9 bases, and 11 bases lay between the germline ends. Germline V gives CDR1 SNHLY, CDR2 FYNNEI. CDR3 length: 14 residues.

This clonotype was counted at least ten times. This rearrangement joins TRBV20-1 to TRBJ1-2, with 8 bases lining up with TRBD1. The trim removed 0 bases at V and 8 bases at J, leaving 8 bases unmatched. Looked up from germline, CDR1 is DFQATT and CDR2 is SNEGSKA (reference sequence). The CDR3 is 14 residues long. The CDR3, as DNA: TGCAGTGCTAGAGACTACCAGGGGGCTCAAGGCTACACCTTC. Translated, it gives CSARDYQGAQGYTF.

CDR3 nucleotides: TGTGCCAGCAGTTTAGGAGGGGCTGGCTACACCTTC. Translated: CASSLGGAGYTF. The chain combines TRBV12-3 or TRBV12-4 with TRBJ1-2; TRBD1 might be the D (5 bases). CDR3 length equals 12 residues. The V and J ends lost 1 base and 7 bases respectively, with 7 bases between them.

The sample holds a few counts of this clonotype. The CDR3 region is CASSQDRWAKPQHF. In DNA form, the CDR3 reads TGCGCCAGCAGCCAAGATCGGTGGGCAAAGCCCCAGCATTTT. The chain recombines TRBV4-3 with TRBJ1-5, with no clear D. The germline V gene has CDR1 LGHNA and CDR2 YSLEER. This CDR3 comprises 14 residues. Trimming shortened V by 0 bases and J by 8 bases, and 11 bases separated the two germline ends.

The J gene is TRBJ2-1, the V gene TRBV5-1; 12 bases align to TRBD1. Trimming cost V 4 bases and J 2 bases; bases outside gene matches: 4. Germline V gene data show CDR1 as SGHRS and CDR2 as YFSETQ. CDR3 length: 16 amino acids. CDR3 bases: TGCGCCAGCAGCCCTGGGACAGGGGGCGCCTACAATGAGCAGTTCTTC. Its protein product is CASSPGTGGAYNEQFF. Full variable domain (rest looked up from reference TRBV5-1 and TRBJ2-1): KAGVTQTPRYLIKTRGQQVTLSCSPISGHRSVSWYQQTPGQGLQFLFEYFSETQRNKGNFPGRFSGRQFSNSRSEMNVSTLELGDSALYLCASSPGTGGAYNEQFFGPGTRLTVL.

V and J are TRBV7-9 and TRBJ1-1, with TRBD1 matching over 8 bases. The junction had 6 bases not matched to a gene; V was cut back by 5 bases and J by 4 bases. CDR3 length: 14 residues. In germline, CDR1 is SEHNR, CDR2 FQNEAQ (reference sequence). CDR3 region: CASSPDRASTEAFF. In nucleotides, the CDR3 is TGTGCCAGCAGCCCGGACAGGGCGAGCACTGAAGCTTTCTTT.

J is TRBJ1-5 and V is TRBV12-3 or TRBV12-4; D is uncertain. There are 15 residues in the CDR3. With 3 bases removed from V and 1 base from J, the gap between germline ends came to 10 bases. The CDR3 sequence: CASSLGSRSNQPQHF. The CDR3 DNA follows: TGTGCCAGCAGTTTGGGATCCCGGAGCAATCAGCCCCAGCATTTT.

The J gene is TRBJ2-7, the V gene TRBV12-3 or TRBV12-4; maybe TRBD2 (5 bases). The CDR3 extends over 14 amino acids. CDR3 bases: TGTGCCAGCAGTTTAAGCCCTAGCTCCCACGAGCAGTACGTC. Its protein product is CASSLSPSSHEQYV.

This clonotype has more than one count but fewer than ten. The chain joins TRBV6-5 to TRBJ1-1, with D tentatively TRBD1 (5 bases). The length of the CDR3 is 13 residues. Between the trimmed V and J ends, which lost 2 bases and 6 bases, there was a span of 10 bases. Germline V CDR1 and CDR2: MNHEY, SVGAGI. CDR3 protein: CASSYGARAEAFF. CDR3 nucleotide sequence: TGTGCCAGCAGTTACGGGGCCCGCGCTGAAGCTTTCTTT.

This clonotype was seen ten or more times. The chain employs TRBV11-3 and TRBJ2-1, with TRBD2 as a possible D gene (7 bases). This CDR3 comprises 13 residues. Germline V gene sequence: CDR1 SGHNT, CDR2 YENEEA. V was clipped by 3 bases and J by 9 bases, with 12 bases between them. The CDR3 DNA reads TGTGCCAGCAGCTTGAACAGGGAGGGTGAGCAGTTCTTC. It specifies CASSLNREGEQFF.

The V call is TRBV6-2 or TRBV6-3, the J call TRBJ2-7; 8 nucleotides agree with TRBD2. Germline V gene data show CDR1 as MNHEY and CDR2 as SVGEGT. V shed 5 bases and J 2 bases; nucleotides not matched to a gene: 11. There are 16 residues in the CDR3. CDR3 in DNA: TGTGCCAGCAGTACTCAAGTAGCGGGGCTCCCCTACGAGCAGTACTTC. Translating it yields CASSTQVAGLPYEQYF.